This is a list of T cell receptor beta chains from one sample in a study of T cells in Graves' hyperthyroidism and ophthalmopathy. TCRdb passed the multiplex PCR reads through MiXCR, listing each CDR3 protein once. The data contain approximately 490,000 distinct CDR3 sequences, less than 25% of them seen just once; the ten biggest clones take up around 50%. Sequencing was performed on blood. These receptors were collected from an older woman with Graves' ophthalmopathy. CDR3s include the opening cysteine and the closing phenylalanine or tryptophan. D genes are given only for firm matches. For some rows the clone size is stated as once, few or many, or as a class when expanded; others skip it.

j_call d_call clone_size v_call cdr3_aa cdr3_nt
TRBJ1-1 - - TRBV11-3 CASSLRQASEAFF TGTGCCAGCAGCCTTAGACAAGCCAGCGAAGCTTTCTTT
TRBJ1-2 TRBD1 - TRBV10-3 CAIGTGQYGYTF TGTGCCATCGGGACAGGCCAGTATGGCTACACCTTC
TRBJ2-5 - once TRBV18 CASSPPISGLGGETQYF TGTGCCAGCTCACCACCGATTTCAGGACTAGGGGGAGAGACCCAGTACTTC
TRBJ1-6 - few TRBV6-1 CASTGGRISPLHF TGTGCCAGCACTGGAGGACGGATTTCACCCCTCCACTTT
TRBJ1-2 - many TRBV6-1 CASSSGRKYGYTF TGTGCCAGCAGTTCGGGACGGAAATATGGCTACACCTTC
TRBJ2-1 TRBD2 - TRBV24-1 CATSDREPSGRYNEQFF TGTGCCACCAGTGACCGAGAACCTAGCGGGAGGTACAATGAGCAGTTCTTC
TRBJ1-1 - - TRBV4-1 CASSKIDSNTEAFF TGCGCCAGCAGCAAAATAGACAGTAACACTGAAGCTTTCTTT
TRBJ2-3 TRBD2 - TRBV6-1 CASSVPSGRAPTDTQYF TGTGCCAGCAGTGTCCCTAGCGGGAGGGCCCCAACAGATACGCAGTATTTT
TRBJ2-2 - - TRBV7-6 CASSFQGFRPGELFF TGTGCCAGCAGCTTTCAAGGATTTAGGCCCGGGGAGCTGTTTTTT
TRBJ1-5 - few TRBV19 CASSTSNWDRRNQPQHF TGTGCCAGTAGTACCAGTAATTGGGACCGACGCAATCAGCCCCAGCATTTT
TRBJ1-2 - - TRBV5-6 CASSWEQAPNYGYTF TGTGCCAGCAGCTGGGAACAGGCTCCTAACTATGGCTACACCTTC
TRBJ1-2 - few TRBV15 CATSRDNGYGYTF TGTGCCACCAGCAGAGATAACGGCTATGGCTACACCTTC
TRBJ1-1 - many TRBV6-1 CASTFLTENTEAFF TGTGCCAGCACCTTTCTCACAGAGAACACTGAAGCTTTCTTT
TRBJ2-2 - - TRBV20-1 CSASSGESNTGELFF TGCAGTGCTAGCTCGGGGGAGTCTAACACCGGGGAGCTGTTTTTT
TRBJ2-2 - few TRBV4-1 CASSFGLDTGELFF TGCGCCAGCAGCTTCGGACTTGACACCGGGGAGCTGTTTTTT
TRBJ2-5 - - TRBV29-1 CSVFLARGGETQYF TGCAGCGTCTTTCTAGCGAGGGGGGGAGAGACCCAGTACTTC
TRBJ1-6 - once TRBV20-1 CSARTGVNSPLHF TGCAGTGCCCGAACGGGGGTTAATTCACCCCTCCACTTT
TRBJ2-3 - few TRBV5-4 CASSSTSSTDTQYF TGTGCCAGCAGCTCTACCAGCAGCACAGATACGCAGTATTTT
TRBJ2-5 - many TRBV12-3/TRBV12-4 CASSGVRAQYF TGTGCCAGCAGTGGGGTACGGGCCCAGTACTTC
TRBJ2-1 - many TRBV28 CASSLSEGEQFF TGTGCCAGCAGTTTATCCGAGGGTGAGCAGTTCTTC